This note documents a single T cell receptor beta chain sequence. This receptor's antigen is unknown. The input lacks base qualities; no much larger clone sits a single base away. V is shortened by 0 bases, J by 1 base, and the region joining them spans 6 bases. The germline V gene gives CDR1 as MDHEN and CDR2 as SYDVKM. The CDR3 starts with the cysteine, ends with the phenylalanine, and has 14 residues. The CDR3 DNA has 42 bases and is translated from base 1. The sample's treatment or condition label is to be understood as: about 20 received Ad26.COV2.S at low or high dose, single or two shots; 5 received placebo; per-sample allocation not given. Repertoires of vaccine and placebo recipients were sequenced from samples taken on day 63 after the first injection. Between 29 July and 7 August 2020, Cohort 1b enrolled about 27 adults aged 18-55 years at one site in Boston, USA. Ad26.COV2.S consisted of a replication-incompetent adenovirus type 26 vector by which a prefusion-stabilized SARS-CoV-2 spike protein from the original Wuhan strain was expressed.

The sample belongs to a study of Ad26.COV2.S vaccination and SARS-CoV-2 variants (dated by TCRdb to the early 2020s). General notes on the study: Donors in the vaccine arm were drawn from COV1001, a phase I-IIa trial of Ad26.COV2.S in healthy adults that was multicentre, randomized, double-blind and placebo-controlled. Dosing of Ad26.COV2.S was intramuscular, at either 5x10^10 or 1x10^11 viral particles, delivered as one shot or as two shots spaced 56 days apart. The specificity and breadth of SARS-CoV-2-reactive T cell receptors after Ad26.COV2.S vaccination were assessed by TCRbeta repertoire sequencing. A total of some 30 samples were included in the TCR-sequenced set, comprising about 20 Ad26.COV2.S vaccine recipients, 5 placebo recipients and 8 SARS-CoV-2 convalescent individuals. Participants in the trial were split at random into five groups of five each, receiving low-dose or high-dose Ad26.COV2.S once or twice, or else placebo on both occasions. Throughout the experiments and outcome assessment, investigators stayed blinded to trial group allocation. The research as a whole found: After vaccination, spike-specific CD8+ and CD4+ T cell responses were reported to show substantial breadth. Higher spike-specific TCR breadth was observed in Ad26.COV2.S recipients than in placebo recipients (P = 0.0014). Comparable non-spike TCR breadth was observed between vaccine and placebo recipients, consistent with only spike being contained in the vaccine. Comparing responses between vaccine doses or regimens was not something the study was powered to do. It was noted by the authors that total T cell responses may have been underestimated by the TCR breadth and depth analyses.

The immunoSEQ Assay was the method used to sequence TCRbeta CDR3 regions. After extraction, genomic DNA underwent amplification by bias-controlled multiplex PCR, followed by high-throughput sequencing. The paper's data handling went like this. To quantify the absolute abundance of every unique TCRbeta CDR3 region, sequences were collapsed and filtered. T cell fraction was estimated by normalizing TCRbeta template counts to usable DNA, with usable DNA measured through amplification of reference genes found in all nucleated cells. Repertoire TCRs were annotated as SARS-CoV-2-specific by exact matching of V gene, CDR3 amino acid sequence and J gene to a known reactive TCR set. The reference SARS-CoV-2 TCR set came from MIRA and was filtered for enrichment in COVID-19-positive ImmuneCODE repertoires, removing public or cross-reactive TCRs. Based on the MIRA antigens, annotated TCRs were further analysed at the level of specific ORF or position within ORF. Breadth was defined as annotated unique rearrangements over total unique productive rearrangements; depth was the summed frequency of those rearrangements. Two-sided Wilcoxon rank-sum tests were applied when comparing TCR breadth between groups. Imported from immuneACCESS, the table was reduced by TCRdb to in-frame sequences with V and J called. These copies leave out some clones; in studies compared against another copy, an unresolved V gene accounts for under half, and the cause of the remainder is not known. V and J calls plus clone size are reproduced from that table; the DNA served to infer D and trimming. This sample gives some 390,000 clones in total; over 75% of them show up just once. 1.5% to 2% of the sample lies in the top ten.

The specimen comprised peripheral blood, sampled in a trial of Ad26.COV2.S vaccine versus placebo. This clonotype was sampled from a person between 18 and 59 years old who received the Ad26.COV2.S COVID-19 vaccine or a placebo. Recombination connected TRBV28 to TRBJ1-1; the D gene is possibly TRBD1, with 5 bases matching. The DNA sequence reads TGTGCCAGCAGTTTATGGGGGGGGAACACTGAAGCTTTCTTT. This sequence encodes CASSLWGGNTEAFF.